The 17 T cell receptor beta chains below all came from one sample that was sequenced in a study of T cell responses to AZD1222 COVID-19 vaccine. Repertoires were generated with immunoSEQ multiplex PCR, while TCRdb's copy carries only in-frame clones and drops some. The sample records about 94,000 clones, approximately 81% being singletons. Sequenced here: peripheral blood, sampled 28 days after the second AZD1222 dose. The receptors were sampled from an adult who received the AZD1222 COVID-19 vaccine.

The V call is TRBV6-4, the J call TRBJ1-1, with D maybe TRBD1 (5 bases). The CDR3 is 13 amino acids. V gave up 3 bases and J gave up 4 bases, with 9 bases separating them. The germline V gene has CDR1 MRHNA and CDR2 SNTAGT. CDR3 sequence reads: CASSEAGGTEAFF. The CDR3 DNA follows: TGTGCCAGCAGTGAAGCTGGGGGCACTGAAGCTTTCTTT.

V gene TRBV5-1 combines with J gene TRBJ2-1; TRBD2 matches at 7 bases. Germline CDR1 reads SGHRS; CDR2 reads YFSETQ. The ends lost 4 bases at V and 8 bases at J; junction bases unmatched: 6. This CDR3 spans 13 amino acids. DNA of the CDR3: TGCGCCAGCAGCCCAGCCGGGGGGTATGAGCAGTTCTTC. This translates into CASSPAGGYEQFF.

This chain connects TRBV5-4 to TRBJ2-3; TRBD2 aligns across 11 bases. Trimming at V came to 3 bases and at J to 4 bases, leaving 1 base not matched to a gene. Germline V gene data show CDR1 as SGHNT and CDR2 as YYREEE (reference sequence). This CDR3 contains 14 residues. CDR3 DNA sequence: TGTGCCAGCAGCTCGGGACTAGCGGCAGATACGCAGTATTTT. It is translated as CASSSGLAADTQYF.

This chain joins TRBV19 and TRBJ2-2, with 10 nucleotides matching TRBD2. In germline, CDR1 is LNHDA, CDR2 SQIVND (reference sequence). J was trimmed by 7 bases and V by 1 base; bases with no gene match: 15. The CDR3 length is 19 residues. The CDR3 reads CASSIGSLAGVGGGGELFF. DNA of the CDR3: TGTGCCAGTAGTATAGGAAGTCTAGCGGGAGTAGGAGGTGGCGGGGAGCTGTTTTTT.

The count of this clone is one. The V and J genes are TRBV9 and TRBJ2-5, with 10 positions matching TRBD2. This CDR3 spans 17 amino acids. Trimming took 0 bases from V and 3 from J; bases not matched to a gene: 8. The germline V gene has CDR1 SGDLS and CDR2 YYNGEE. The CDR3 spells CASSVEESSGGKETQYF. The CDR3 DNA follows: TGTGCCAGCAGCGTAGAGGAGAGTAGCGGGGGGAAAGAGACCCAGTACTTC.

The V and J genes are TRBV30 and TRBJ2-7; 10 bases agree with TRBD1. CDR1 and CDR2 from the germline V gene are GTSNPN and SVGIG (reference sequence). The CDR3 covers 15 residues. The V segment lost 2 bases and the J segment 6 bases; nucleotides outside the gene matches: 10. The CDR3 DNA reads as TGTGCCTGGAGTTTTACCGGGACAGGGGCTAGCGAGCAGTACTTC. It is translated as CAWSFTGTGASEQYF.

The chain combines TRBV7-9 with TRBJ1-2, with D perhaps matching TRBD1 (6 bases). CDR3 length: 14 residues. The germline V and J ends were trimmed by 2 bases and 5 bases, with 12 bases remaining between them. Per germline, CDR1 SEHNR and CDR2 FQNEAQ (reference sequence). This chain's CDR3 is CASSLRDTGYGYTF. CDR3 nucleotides: TGTGCCAGCAGCTTACGAGACACAGGGTATGGCTACACCTTC. The full variable domain, completed using reference TRBV7-9 and TRBJ1-2, is DTGVSQNPRHKITKRGQNVTFRCDPISEHNRLYWYRQTLGQGPEFLTYFQNEAQLEKSRLLSDRFSAERPKGSFSTLEIQRTEQGDSAMYLCASSLRDTGYGYTFGSGTRLTVV.

The chain combines TRBV7-2 with TRBJ2-2, with D possibly TRBD1 on 5 matching bases. Germline values: CDR1 SGHTA, CDR2 FQGNSA. The germline V and J ends were trimmed by 2 bases and 7 bases, with 8 bases remaining between them. There are 13 residues in the CDR3. The CDR3 region has the DNA TGTGCCAGCAGCTTAACAGGTGTCGGGGAGCTGTTTTTT. Protein: CASSLTGVGELFF.

The V and J genes are TRBV7-3 and TRBJ2-3; maybe TRBD1 (6 bases). V was clipped by 5 bases and J by 1 base, with 10 bases between them. Germline V gene data show CDR1 as SGHTA and CDR2 as FQGTGA. The CDR3 runs to 14 residues. Here the CDR3 reads CASSPRQGTDTQYF. Written as DNA, the CDR3 is TGTGCCAGCAGCCCCCGACAGGGCACAGATACGCAGTATTTT.

V usage is TRBV7-2 and J usage is TRBJ2-7, with 7 bases identical to TRBD2. CDR1 and CDR2 from the germline V gene are SGHTA and FQGNSA. This CDR3 has 15 amino acids. Losses at the gene ends were 1 base for V and 2 bases for J; bases not matched to a gene: 5. The DNA of the CDR3 is TGTGCCAGCAGCTTAGATCCTAGCGGAGCCTACGAGCAGTACTTC. Translated, it gives CASSLDPSGAYEQYF.

The rearrangement links TRBV18 to TRBJ2-7; 12 bases agree with TRBD2. The CDR3 is made up of 16 amino acids. Germline values: CDR1 KGHSH, CDR2 LQKENI. V was clipped by 4 bases and J by 3 bases; unmatched bases: 7. In nucleotides, the CDR3 is TGTGCCAGCTCACAATCCCAGACTAGCGGGGGCTACGAGCAGTACTTC. This sequence encodes CASSQSQTSGGYEQYF.

The chain recombines TRBV19 with TRBJ1-1; TRBD1 is a possible D gene (5 bases). The CDR3 has 15 amino acids. Germline CDR1 is LNHDA and CDR2 is SQIVND (reference sequence). With 9 bases removed from V and 2 bases from J, the gap between germline ends came to 19 bases. CDR3 DNA: TGTGCCAGCAAGGGGAATTCGGGGGTAAACACTGAAGCTTTCTTT. Its protein is CASKGNSGVNTEAFF.

V and J are TRBV7-2 and TRBJ1-6, with TRBD1 matching over 7 bases. Germline V gene data show CDR1 as SGHTA and CDR2 as FQGNSA. The CDR3 spans 14 residues. Trimming at V came to 9 bases and at J to 9 bases, leaving 11 bases not matched to a gene. CDR3 sequence reads: CASSEGTVTSPLHF. Written as DNA, the CDR3 is TGTGCCAGTAGTGAGGGGACAGTGACTTCACCCCTCCACTTT.

The rearrangement uses TRBV30 and TRBJ1-2; possible D gene TRBD1, 6 bases. CDR1 and CDR2 (germline): GTSNPN, SVGIG (reference sequence). The CDR3 loop spans 13 amino acids. The germline V and J ends were trimmed by 0 bases and 4 bases, with 9 bases remaining between them. The CDR3 DNA reads as TGTGCCTGGAGTGTCATAGGGGGCTATGGCTACACCTTC. Its protein product is CAWSVIGGYGYTF.

The rearrangement links TRBV12-3 or TRBV12-4 to TRBJ1-2; D perhaps matches TRBD1 (5 bases). CDR3 length: 13 residues. Trimming took off 2 bases at V and 4 bases at J, with 8 bases between the two ends. The CDR3 protein is CASSLQGVYGYTF. DNA of the CDR3: TGTGCCAGCAGTTTACAGGGAGTCTATGGCTACACCTTC.

V gene TRBV7-9 combines with J gene TRBJ1-2; D possibly corresponds to TRBD1 (6 bases). Germline CDR1 and CDR2: SEHNR and FQNEAQ (reference sequence). V was shortened by 5 bases and J by 5 bases, with 18 bases between the two germline ends. This CDR3 contains 15 residues. In DNA, the CDR3 is TGTGCCAGCAGCGCCAGGGACACTGGAGGGTATGGCTACACCTTC. This gives the protein CASSARDTGGYGYTF.

The chain recombines TRBV11-2 with TRBJ2-1, with 9 bases aligning to TRBD1. The CDR3 runs to 13 residues. The V and J ends lost 6 bases and 7 bases, in that order; junction bases with no gene match: 4. Germline CDR1 reads SGHAT; CDR2 reads FQNNGV. The CDR3 coding sequence is TGTGCCAGCAGGTTTGGACAGGGGAATGAGCAGTTCTTC. Amino acid sequence: CASRFGQGNEQFF.